These T cell receptor beta chains were read from a single sample in a study of technical replicates of blood from a few donors. Generated by immunoSEQ multiplex PCR, the TCRdb table keeps only in-frame clones and is missing some. This sample has some 74,000 clones; about 97% occur once, and the top ten carry 0.25% to 0.3%. Sample: T cells isolated from PBMCs. The receptor set was obtained from a human donor in good health. The CDR3 runs from the conserved cysteine through the conserved F or W. A D gene is named only where the DNA matches it firmly. Size tells how often a clone was seen (once, few, many) or the class of an expanded clone, and some rows leave it out.

-,-,TRBJ2-3,TRBV28,TGTGCCAGCAGTAGCGGGTACCATCATACGCAGTATTTT,CASSSGYHHTQYF
TRBD1,-,TRBJ1-4,TRBV4-1,TGCGCCAGCAAATCGCTGACCGCCAGGGACAGCTTATTTGAAAAACTGTTTTTT,CASKSLTARDSLFEKLFF
-,few,TRBJ1-5,TRBV6-1,TGTGCCAGCACTCCGGGACACTATCAGCCCCAGCATTTT,CASTPGHYQPQHF
TRBD2,-,TRBJ2-7,TRBV6-5,TGTGCCAGCAGTATTCAGGGAGGGAACTACGAGCAGTACTTC,CASSIQGGNYEQYF
TRBD1,-,TRBJ1-5,TRBV6-5,TGTGCCAGCAGTTCAACAGGGGCCCAGCCCCAGCATTTT,CASSSTGAQPQHF
-,-,TRBJ2-7,TRBV7-9,TGTGCCAGCAGCTTTATATCCCACGAGCAGTACTTC,CASSFISHEQYF
-,-,TRBJ1-1,TRBV28,TGTGCCAGCAAGGACACCAGCCTGGCTTTCTTT,CASKDTSLAFF
TRBD1,-,TRBJ1-5,TRBV29-1,TGCAGCGTTGAAGTAGGGGGCGGTCAGCCCCAGCATTTT,CSVEVGGGQPQHF
TRBD1,few,TRBJ1-1,TRBV29-1,TGCAGCGTGGGGACAGCCAACACTGAAGCTTTCTTT,CSVGTANTEAFF
TRBD2,-,TRBJ2-1,TRBV19,TGTGCCAGTAGTATGGACGGGAGGGCCGACAATGAGCAGTTCTTC,CASSMDGRADNEQFF
-,-,TRBJ1-6,TRBV30,TGTGCCTGGAGTGTAGCCGGGGATAATTCACCCCTCCACTTT,CAWSVAGDNSPLHF
-,-,TRBJ1-2,TRBV30,TGTGCCTGGAGGGAAACCAGGGCGCCGGGCTATGGCTACACCTTC,CAWRETRAPGYGYTF
-,-,TRBJ2-7,TRBV19,TGTGCCAGTAGTATAGTCCCACCCGGGGACTCGAGGTTCGTGGGGCAGTACTTC,CASSIVPPGDSRFVGQYF
TRBD2,-,TRBJ2-1,TRBV9,TGTGCCAGCAGCGGGAACGAGCGGGATAATAATGAGCAGTTCTTC,CASSGNERDNNEQFF
-,-,TRBJ2-3,TRBV9,TGTGCCAGCAGCGTAGGTCGGAGCACAGATACGCAGTATTTT,CASSVGRSTDTQYF
TRBD1,-,TRBJ2-5,TRBV14,TGTGCCAGCAGCCCACTATTCCGGGACAGGAAAAAAGAGACCCAGTACTTC,CASSPLFRDRKKETQYF
-,-,TRBJ1-3,TRBV18,TGTGCCAGCTCACCCAATACACAAGGAGCCGGAAACACCATATATTTT,CASSPNTQGAGNTIYF
-,-,TRBJ2-7,TRBV7-9,TGTGCCAGCAGCTCCCCAATCACAACGACCTACGAGCAGTACTTC,CASSSPITTTYEQYF
-,few,TRBJ2-1,TRBV11-2,TGTGCCAGCAGCACCCCTGTGGGGGGGCACAATGAGCAGTTCTTC,CASSTPVGGHNEQFF
-,-,TRBJ2-1,TRBV27,TGTGCCAGCAGTTTTGGCTTGCCTCTTTTCAATGAGCAGTTCTTC,CASSFGLPLFNEQFF